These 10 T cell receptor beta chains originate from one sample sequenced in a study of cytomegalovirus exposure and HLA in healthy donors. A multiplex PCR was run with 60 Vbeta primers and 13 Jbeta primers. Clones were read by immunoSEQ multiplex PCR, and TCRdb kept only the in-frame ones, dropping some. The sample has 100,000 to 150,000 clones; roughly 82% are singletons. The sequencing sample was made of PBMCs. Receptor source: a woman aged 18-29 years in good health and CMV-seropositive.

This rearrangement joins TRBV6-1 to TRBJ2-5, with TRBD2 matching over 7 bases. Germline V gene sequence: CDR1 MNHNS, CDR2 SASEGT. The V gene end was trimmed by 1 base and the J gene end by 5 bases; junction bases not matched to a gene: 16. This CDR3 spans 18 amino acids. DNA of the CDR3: TGTGCCAGCAGTGAAGGTTGGGCTAGCGGACCATCCTTGGAGACCCAGTACTTC. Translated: CASSEGWASGPSLETQYF.

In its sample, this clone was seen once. The CDR3 is CASSPRTGGNTEAFF. The CDR3 region has the DNA TGTGCCAGCTCACCACGGACAGGGGGGAACACTGAAGCTTTCTTT. This chain links TRBV18 with TRBJ1-1; 10 bases are a match to TRBD1. Germline V gene lookup returns CDR1 KGHSH and CDR2 LQKENI. The V gene end was trimmed by 1 base and the J gene end by 1 base; junction bases not matched to a gene: 0. The length of the CDR3 is 15 residues. Combining the CDR3 with reference TRBV18 and TRBJ1-1 gives the whole variable domain NAGVMQNPRHLVRRRGQEARLRCSPMKGHSHVYWYRQLPEEGLKFMVYLQKENIIDESGMPKERFSAEFPKEGPSILRIQQVVRGDSAAYFCASSPRTGGNTEAFFGQGTRLTVV.

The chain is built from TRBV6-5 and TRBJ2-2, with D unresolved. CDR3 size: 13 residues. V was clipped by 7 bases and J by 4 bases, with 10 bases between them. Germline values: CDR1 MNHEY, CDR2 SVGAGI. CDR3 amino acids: CASKSRSTGELFF. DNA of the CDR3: TGTGCCAGCAAGTCCAGATCCACCGGGGAGCTGTTTTTT.

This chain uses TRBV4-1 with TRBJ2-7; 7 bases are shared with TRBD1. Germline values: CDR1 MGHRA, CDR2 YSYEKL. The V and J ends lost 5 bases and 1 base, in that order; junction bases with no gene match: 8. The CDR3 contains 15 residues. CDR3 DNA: TGCGCCAGCAGCGGGCGTTACAGGGGTTCCTACGAGCAGTACTTC. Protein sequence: CASSGRYRGSYEQYF.

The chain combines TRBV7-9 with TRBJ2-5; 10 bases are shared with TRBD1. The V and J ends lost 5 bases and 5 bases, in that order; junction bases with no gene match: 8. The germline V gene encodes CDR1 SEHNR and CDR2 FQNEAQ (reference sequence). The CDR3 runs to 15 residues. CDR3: CASSATGTGVETQYF. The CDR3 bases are TGTGCCAGCAGCGCAACCGGGACAGGGGTCGAGACCCAGTACTTC.

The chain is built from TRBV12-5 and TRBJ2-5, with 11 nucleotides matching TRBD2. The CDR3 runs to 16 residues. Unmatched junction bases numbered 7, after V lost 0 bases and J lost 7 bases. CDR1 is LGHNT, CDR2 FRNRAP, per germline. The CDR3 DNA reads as TGTGCTAGTGGTTTGGTACTAGCGGGGGAACAGGGGACCCAGTACTTC. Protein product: CASGLVLAGEQGTQYF.

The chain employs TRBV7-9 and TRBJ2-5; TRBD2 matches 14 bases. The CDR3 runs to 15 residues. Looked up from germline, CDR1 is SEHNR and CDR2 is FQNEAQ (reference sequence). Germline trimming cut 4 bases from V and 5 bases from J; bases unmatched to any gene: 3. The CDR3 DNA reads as TGTGCCAGCAGCTATTGGACTAGCGGGGGGGAGACCCAGTACTTC. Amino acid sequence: CASSYWTSGGETQYF.

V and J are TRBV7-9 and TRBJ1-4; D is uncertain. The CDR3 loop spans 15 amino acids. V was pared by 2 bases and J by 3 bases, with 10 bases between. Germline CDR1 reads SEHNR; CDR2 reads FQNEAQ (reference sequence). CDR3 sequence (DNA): TGTGCCAGCAGCTTATTCTTGGGCCCTAATGAAAAACTGTTTTTT. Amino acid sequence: CASSLFLGPNEKLFF.

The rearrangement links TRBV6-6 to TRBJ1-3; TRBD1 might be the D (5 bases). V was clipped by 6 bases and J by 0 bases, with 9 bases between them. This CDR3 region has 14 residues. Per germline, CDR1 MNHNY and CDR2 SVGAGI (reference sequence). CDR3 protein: CASRGTHSGNTIYF. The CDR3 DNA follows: TGTGCCAGCAGGGGGACTCACTCTGGAAACACCATATATTTT.

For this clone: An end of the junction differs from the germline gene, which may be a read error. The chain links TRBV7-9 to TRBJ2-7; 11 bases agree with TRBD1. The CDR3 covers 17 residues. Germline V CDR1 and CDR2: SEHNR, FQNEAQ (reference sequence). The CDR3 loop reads CSSSKIQGQGVSYEQYF. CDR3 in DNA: TGTTCCAGCAGCAAAATCCAGGGACAGGGGGTTTCCTACGAGCAGTACTTC. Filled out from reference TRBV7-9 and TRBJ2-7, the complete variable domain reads DTGVSQNPRHKITKRGQNVTFRCDPISEHNRLYWYRQTLGQGPEFLTYFQNEAQLEKSRLLSDRFSAERPKGSFSTLEIQRTEQGDSAMYLCSSSKIQGQGVSYEQYFGPGTRLTVT.